This T cell receptor beta chain was sequenced in a study of cytomegalovirus exposure and HLA in healthy donors. Study-wide results and caveats: Apparent HLA restriction characterized most CMV-associated TCR beta chains in a later analysis.

About this clone itself: The target antigen is unknown.

In the PCR, 60 Vbeta and 13 Jbeta primers were used. Clones were sequenced by immunoSEQ multiplex PCR, and TCRdb holds only the in-frame ones, with some missing. The table has about 200,000 clones, 85% seen once. The germline gives CDR1 SGHNT, CDR2 YYREEE (reference sequence). The V gene lost 1 base and the J gene lost 3 bases, with 15 bases spanning the gap. This CDR3 contains 16 residues. The source is a woman aged 50 to 60 in good health and CMV-seronegative. The genes are TRBV5-4 and TRBJ2-3, with TRBD2 as a possible D gene (6 bases). Sequencing was done on a sample of PBMCs. The DNA for the CDR3 is TGTGCCAGCAGCTTGCAGCGGGTGGGGAGAACAGATACGCAGTATTTT. Its protein is CASSLQRVGRTDTQYF.